These 32 T cell receptor beta chains share one sample of origin, sequenced in a study of blood T cell repertoires in COVID-19. The repertoire was sequenced with immunoSEQ multiplex PCR; TCRdb's copy has only in-frame clones and lacks some. The table records over 100,000 clones, approximately 89% of them present only once. Sequencing input: peripheral blood. These receptors came from a man aged 45 to 65 with acute or convalescent COVID-19.

V gene TRBV20-1 combines with J gene TRBJ1-2, with a tentative D call TRBD1 (5 bases). Germline CDR1 and CDR2: DFQATT and SNEGSKA (reference sequence). CDR3 length: 11 residues. V lost 3 bases and J 8 bases, leaving 10 bases between the germline ends. The chain's CDR3 is CSASRGEGYTF. CDR3 coding DNA: TGCAGTGCTAGCCGGGGGGAGGGCTACACCTTC.

The V call is TRBV5-1, the J call TRBJ2-1; no clear D. This CDR3 has 15 amino acids. The V end lost 4 bases, the J end lost 0 bases, and 11 bases lay between the germline ends. Germline CDR1 is SGHRS and CDR2 is YFSETQ. This CDR3 is CASSPTPSSYNEQFF. Written as DNA, the CDR3 is TGCGCCAGCAGCCCGACTCCATCCTCCTACAATGAGCAGTTCTTC. Combining the CDR3 with reference TRBV5-1 and TRBJ2-1 gives the whole variable domain KAGVTQTPRYLIKTRGQQVTLSCSPISGHRSVSWYQQTPGQGLQFLFEYFSETQRNKGNFPGRFSGRQFSNSRSEMNVSTLELGDSALYLCASSPTPSSYNEQFFGPGTRLTVL.

This chain joins TRBV30 and TRBJ2-5; 12 nucleotides align to TRBD2. The germline V gene encodes CDR1 GTSNPN and CDR2 SVGIG (reference sequence). V lost 7 bases, J lost 4 bases, and 4 bases stayed unmatched. This CDR3 is 13 amino acids long. CDR3 region: CASPGLAGETQYF. CDR3 DNA sequence: TGTGCCTCCCCGGGACTAGCGGGAGAGACCCAGTACTTC.

The chain links TRBV9 to TRBJ1-2; 10 positions agree with TRBD1. CDR1 and CDR2 from the germline V gene are SGDLS and YYNGEE. The J segment lost 4 bases and the V segment lost 2 bases, leaving 5 bases of the junction unmatched. The CDR3 is 15 amino acids. CDR3 loop: CASSVGTGAIYGYTF. The CDR3 DNA is TGTGCCAGCAGCGTGGGGACAGGGGCGATCTATGGCTACACCTTC.

This chain uses TRBV7-9 with TRBJ2-3; D may be TRBD1 (7 bases). There are 14 residues in the CDR3. With 0 bases removed from V and 8 bases from J, the gap between germline ends came to 12 bases. Germline loops: CDR1 SEHNR, CDR2 FQNEAQ (reference sequence). CDR3 nucleotides: TGTGCCAGCAGCTTAGCGGGGGGACAGTCTACGCAGTATTTT. It yields the protein CASSLAGGQSTQYF.

The chain joins TRBV19 to TRBJ1-5; TRBD1 is a possible D gene (5 bases). CDR3 length equals 14 residues. V lost 5 bases and J lost 5, with 13 bases in between. Germline V gives CDR1 LNHDA, CDR2 SQIVND (reference sequence). CDR3 DNA sequence: TGTGCCAGTAGTGATGGACAAACTTATCAGCCCCAGCATTTT. Residues: CASSDGQTYQPQHF.

The rearrangement links TRBV5-1 to TRBJ2-1; 11 positions match TRBD2. V gave up 0 bases and J gave up 10 bases; unmatched junction bases: 9. The CDR3 spans 16 residues. CDR1 is SGHRS and CDR2 is YFSETQ in the germline V gene. The CDR3, as DNA: TGCGCCAGCAGCTTGGCCGGGCTAGCGGGAGGCAAGGAGCAGTTCTTC. This translates into CASSLAGLAGGKEQFF.

As concerns this clone: An end of the junction does not agree with germline; a read error may underlie this. The genes are TRBV27 and TRBJ1-2, with D maybe TRBD1 (5 bases). Looked up from germline, CDR1 is MNHEY and CDR2 is SMNVEV (reference sequence). CDR3 length: 15 residues. This CDR3 is CATSRTGLTFYGYTF. As DNA, the CDR3 is TGTGCCACCAGTCGGACGGGACTCACGTTCTATGGCTACACCTTC.

The rearrangement joins TRBV19 to TRBJ2-1; 7 nucleotides agree with TRBD1. There are 15 residues in the CDR3. CDR1 and CDR2 from the germline V gene are LNHDA and SQIVND (reference sequence). V shed 3 bases and J 0 bases; nucleotides not matched to a gene: 2. The CDR3 region is CASSIQGVSYNEQFF. The CDR3 coding sequence is TGTGCCAGTAGTATCCAGGGGGTCTCCTACAATGAGCAGTTCTTC.

The gene calls are TRBV6-5 and TRBJ1-2; possibly TRBD1 for D (6 bases). The germline CDR1 and CDR2 sequences are MNHEY and SVGAGI. The CDR3 runs to 13 residues. The V gene lost 5 bases and the J gene lost 8 bases, with 15 bases spanning the gap. The CDR3 loop reads CASSPRQVSGYTF. In DNA, the CDR3 is TGTGCCAGCAGTCCTCGACAGGTCTCGGGCTACACCTTC.

J is TRBJ2-5 and V is TRBV11-2, with unresolved D. This CDR3 comprises 15 residues. Looked up from germline, CDR1 is SGHAT and CDR2 is FQNNGV. Trimming left V 0 bases short and J 1 base short, with 9 bases between. The CDR3 DNA reads as TGTGCCAGCAGCTTAGAGATACAGCCCCAAGAGACCCAGTACTTC. Encoded protein: CASSLEIQPQETQYF.

DNA of the CDR3: TGTGCCAGCAGTTTATTTGGGCAGCACACTGAAGCTTTCTTT. This translates into CASSLFGQHTEAFF. The genes are TRBV28 and TRBJ1-1; D call uncertain. This CDR3 has 14 residues. V was pared by 1 base and J by 3 bases, with 9 bases between. CDR1 and CDR2 (germline): MDHEN, SYDVKM. The entire variable domain, with the rest obtained from reference TRBV28 and TRBJ1-1, is as follows: DVKVTQSSRYLVKRTGEKVFLECVQDMDHENMFWYRQDPGLGLRLIYFSYDVKMKEKGDIPEGYSVSREKKERFSLILESASTNQTSMYLCASSLFGQHTEAFFGQGTRLTVV.

The rearrangement joins TRBV27 to TRBJ1-1, with a possible D match to TRBD1 (6 bases). V gave up 2 bases and J gave up 5 bases, with 12 bases separating them. The CDR3 is 14 amino acids. From germline, CDR1 is MNHEY and CDR2 SMNVEV (reference sequence). The CDR3 nucleotides are TGTGCCAGCAGTTTAATACAGGGTCGAACTGAAGCTTTCTTT. Amino acids: CASSLIQGRTEAFF.

The chain links TRBV3-1 (or the pseudogene TRBV3-2) to TRBJ1-2, with no clear D. Germline CDR1 reads LGHDT; CDR2 reads YNNKEL (reference sequence). The CDR3 is made up of 14 amino acids. Trimming removed 4 bases from V and 4 bases from J, with 13 bases in between. CDR3 in amino acids: CASSRFSSGYGYTF. The CDR3 coding sequence is TGTGCCAGCAGCCGCTTTTCGTCCGGCTATGGCTACACCTTC.

The chain is built from TRBV11-3 and TRBJ2-2; D is uncertain. Looked up from germline, CDR1 is SGHNT and CDR2 is YENEEA. The CDR3 length is 13 residues. The V end lost 8 bases, the J end lost 4 bases, and 11 bases lay between the germline ends. CDR3 sequence: CASSISPTGELFF. The CDR3 coding sequence is TGTGCCAGCTCAATTTCCCCCACCGGGGAGCTGTTTTTT.

V usage is TRBV28 and J usage is TRBJ1-2; D might be TRBD1 (5 bases). Trimming removed 7 bases from V and 4 bases from J, with 16 bases in between. CDR1 is MDHEN and CDR2 is SYDVKM in the germline V gene. The CDR3 is 14 amino acids. CDR3 protein: CASNFPGTPYGYTF. As DNA, the CDR3 is TGTGCCAGCAACTTCCCCGGGACTCCCTATGGCTACACCTTC.

This chain links TRBV2 with TRBJ1-5; the D is unclear. Germline-derived CDR1 and CDR2 are SNHLY and FYNNEI. The V gene lost 4 bases and the J gene lost 2 bases, with 9 bases spanning the gap. The CDR3 sequence is 14 residues long. In DNA, the CDR3 is TGTGCCAGCAGTGGGGAGAGGGGCAATCAGCCCCAGCATTTT. Residues: CASSGERGNQPQHF.

CDR3 DNA sequence: TGTGCCAGCAGGAGCGGGAGTATGAATGAGCAGTTCTTC. Protein sequence: CASRSGSMNEQFF. The V gene is TRBV27, the J gene TRBJ2-1; 8 nucleotides line up with TRBD2. The germline gives CDR1 MNHEY, CDR2 SMNVEV (reference sequence). The junction had 5 bases not matched to a gene; V was cut back by 6 bases and J by 7 bases. The CDR3 extends over 13 amino acids.

The rearrangement uses TRBV28 and TRBJ2-5; 9 nucleotides align to TRBD1. Germline trimming cut 6 bases from V and 5 bases from J; bases unmatched to any gene: 7. The germline CDR1 and CDR2 sequences are MDHEN and SYDVKM. This CDR3 comprises 14 residues. CDR3 protein: CASRKQGARETQYF. In DNA, the CDR3 is TGTGCCAGCAGAAAACAGGGGGCTCGGGAGACCCAGTACTTC.

This chain connects TRBV6-5 to TRBJ1-1; 9 bases map to TRBD1. The CDR3 is 15 amino acids. Germline CDR1 reads MNHEY; CDR2 reads SVGAGI. The V and J ends lost 6 bases and 6 bases, in that order; junction bases with no gene match: 11. CDR3 DNA: TGTGCCAGCAGGCCCGGGACAGGGTCCGTGGCTGAAGCTTTCTTT. This sequence encodes CASRPGTGSVAEAFF.

This chain joins TRBV5-1 and TRBJ2-6, with D possibly being TRBD2 (5 bases). The CDR3 runs 15 residues. The germline V gene encodes CDR1 SGHRS and CDR2 YFSETQ. Trimming shortened V by 0 bases and J by 4 bases, and 8 bases separated the two germline ends. Here the CDR3 reads CASSLGGAGANVLTF. In DNA form, the CDR3 reads TGCGCCAGCAGCTTGGGGGGAGCCGGGGCCAACGTCCTGACTTTC.

The rearrangement joins TRBV7-9 to TRBJ1-2; 8 nucleotides align to TRBD1. The length of the CDR3 is 15 residues. The V gene's germline CDR1 is SEHNR and CDR2 FQNEAQ (reference sequence). V shed 4 bases, J shed 5 bases, and the junction held 9 bases outside the gene matches. The CDR3 DNA reads as TGTGCCAGCAGCTCAAGTCAGGGGGCGCGGTATGGCTACACCTTC. Its translation: CASSSSQGARYGYTF.

The chain uses TRBV15 and TRBJ1-1; D gene ambiguous. Germline-derived CDR1 and CDR2 are LNHNV and YYDKDF (reference sequence). The length of the CDR3 is 16 residues. V shed 4 bases and J shed 7 bases, with 22 bases lying between them. CDR3 loop: CATSTPTRRSSSEAFF. DNA of the CDR3: TGTGCCACCAGCACCCCTACCCGCCGGAGCTCCAGTGAAGCTTTCTTT. Variable domain in full (rest from reference TRBV15 and TRBJ1-1): DAMVIQNPRYQVTQFGKPVTLSCSQTLNHNVMYWYQQKSSQAPKLLFHYYDKDFNNEADTPDNFQSRRPNTSFCFLDIRSPGLGDTAMYLCATSTPTRRSSSEAFFGQGTRLTVV.

The rearrangement links TRBV28 to TRBJ2-2; a possible D gene is TRBD1 (5 bases). The germline gives CDR1 MDHEN, CDR2 SYDVKM. The CDR3 is 14 amino acids. V lost 7 bases and J lost 1, with 10 bases in between. The CDR3 coding sequence is TGTGCCAGCATCGCGCAGGGGAACACCGGGGAGCTGTTTTTT. It specifies CASIAQGNTGELFF. Filled out from reference TRBV28 and TRBJ2-2, the complete variable domain reads DVKVTQSSRYLVKRTGEKVFLECVQDMDHENMFWYRQDPGLGLRLIYFSYDVKMKEKGDIPEGYSVSREKKERFSLILESASTNQTSMYLCASIAQGNTGELFFGEGSRLTVL.

This chain joins TRBV7-9 and TRBJ1-2, with D possibly TRBD1 on 5 matching bases. Trimming shortened V by 5 bases and J by 4 bases, and 14 bases separated the two germline ends. The germline CDR1 and CDR2 sequences are SEHNR and FQNEAQ (reference sequence). The CDR3 is made up of 14 amino acids. CDR3 DNA: TGTGCCAGCAGCACCAGACAGCGATCCTATGGCTACACCTTC. The encoded protein is CASSTRQRSYGYTF.

The chain carries TRBV9 and TRBJ1-1; D is undetermined. V lost 0 bases, J lost 3 bases, and 6 bases lay in between. CDR3 length: 13 residues. Per germline, CDR1 SGDLS and CDR2 YYNGEE. This CDR3 reads CASSVAGYTEAFF. CDR3 DNA: TGTGCCAGCAGCGTAGCGGGATACACTGAAGCTTTCTTT.

V and J are TRBV24-1 and TRBJ2-1; the D gene is possibly TRBD2 (6 bases). The CDR3 extends over 17 amino acids. CDR1 KGHDR and CDR2 SFDVKD come from the germline V gene. Trimming took 8 bases from V and 10 from J, leaving 29 bases between them. The DNA for the CDR3 is TGTGCCACCACCTCTTCGTCTGGAAGGGCGGGGTCTGGAGAGCAGTTCTTC. Translation: CATTSSSGRAGSGEQFF.

This chain uses TRBV27 with TRBJ1-1; D call uncertain. The ends were cut back, 4 bases at V and 10 bases at J, with 19 bases in the middle. CDR1 and CDR2 (germline): MNHEY, SMNVEV (reference sequence). The CDR3 has 14 amino acids. CDR3 sequence: CASSSAGREGRAFF. Here the CDR3 DNA reads TGTGCCAGCAGTTCCGCCGGGAGGGAGGGTAGAGCTTTCTTT.

V usage is TRBV9 and J usage is TRBJ2-7; 9 bases fit TRBD2. The ends lost 3 bases at V and 0 bases at J; junction bases unmatched: 4. Germline V lookup: CDR1 SGDLS, CDR2 YYNGEE. The CDR3 covers 15 residues. CDR3 nucleotide sequence: TGTGCCAGCAGCGCTAGCGGGGCCGGCTCCTACGAGCAGTACTTC. It codes for CASSASGAGSYEQYF.

This chain uses TRBV11-2 with TRBJ2-1; 8 bases map to TRBD2. This CDR3 region has 15 residues. Germline V lookup: CDR1 SGHAT, CDR2 FQNNGV. J gave up 9 bases and V 8 bases, and 15 bases lay outside the gene matches. CDR3 sequence: CASSTGGWQRGEQFF. The CDR3 DNA reads TGTGCCAGCTCTACGGGGGGGTGGCAGCGGGGTGAGCAGTTCTTC.

The chain recombines TRBV28 with TRBJ1-1; 7 bases match TRBD1. The junction had 11 bases not matched to a gene; V was cut back by 7 bases and J by 3 bases. The CDR3 contains 15 residues. Per the germline V gene, CDR1 is MDHEN and CDR2 is SYDVKM. CDR3 sequence: CASNIWGTVDTEAFF. The CDR3 coding sequence is TGTGCCAGCAATATTTGGGGGACAGTAGACACTGAAGCTTTCTTT.

V and J are TRBV29-1 and TRBJ1-2; 10 nucleotides line up with TRBD1. V shed 0 bases, J shed 1 base, and the junction held 5 bases outside the gene matches. CDR1 and CDR2 (germline): SQVTM, ANQGSEA. This CDR3 region has 16 residues. The CDR3 reads CSVEDRQGAINYGYTF. CDR3 DNA sequence: TGCAGCGTTGAAGATCGACAGGGGGCTATTAACTATGGCTACACCTTC.